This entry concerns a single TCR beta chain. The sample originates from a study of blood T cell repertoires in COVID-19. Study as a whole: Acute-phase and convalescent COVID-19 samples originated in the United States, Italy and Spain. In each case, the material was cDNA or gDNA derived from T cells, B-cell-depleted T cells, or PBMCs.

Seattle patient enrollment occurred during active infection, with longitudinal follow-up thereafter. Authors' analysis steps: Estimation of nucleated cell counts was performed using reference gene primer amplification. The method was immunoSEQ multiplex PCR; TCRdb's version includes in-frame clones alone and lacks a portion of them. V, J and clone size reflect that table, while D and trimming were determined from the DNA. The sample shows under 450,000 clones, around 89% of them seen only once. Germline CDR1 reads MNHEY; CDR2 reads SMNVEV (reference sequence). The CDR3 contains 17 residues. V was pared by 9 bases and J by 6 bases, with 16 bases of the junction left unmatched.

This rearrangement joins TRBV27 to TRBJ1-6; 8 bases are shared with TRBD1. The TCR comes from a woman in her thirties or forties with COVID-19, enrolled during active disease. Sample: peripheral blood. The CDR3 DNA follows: TGTGCCAGTCGAACCCCGGGGACAGGAAACCTTAATTCACCCCTCCACTTT. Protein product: CASRTPGTGNLNSPLHF.